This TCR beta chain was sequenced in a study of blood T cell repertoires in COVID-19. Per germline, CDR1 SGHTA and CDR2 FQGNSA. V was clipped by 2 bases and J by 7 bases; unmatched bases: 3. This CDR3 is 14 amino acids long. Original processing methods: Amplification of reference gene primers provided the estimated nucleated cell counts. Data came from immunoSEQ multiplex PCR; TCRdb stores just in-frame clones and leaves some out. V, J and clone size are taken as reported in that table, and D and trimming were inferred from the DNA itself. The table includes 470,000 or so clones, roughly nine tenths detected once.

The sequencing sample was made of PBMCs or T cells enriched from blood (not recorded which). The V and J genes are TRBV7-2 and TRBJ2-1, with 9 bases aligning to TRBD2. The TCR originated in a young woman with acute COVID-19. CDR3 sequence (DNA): TGTGCCAGCAGCTTACTAGCGGGGTTGAATGAGCAGTTCTTC. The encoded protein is CASSLLAGLNEQFF.